This record looks at one T cell receptor beta chain sequence and its context. Sequencing used cDNA as its template, made by extracting RNA and reverse transcribing it. TCRdb's table, derived via immunoSEQ multiplex PCR, lists solely in-frame clones and lacks some. The repertoire holds about 64,000 clones, with about 40% as singletons. Germline values: CDR1 SGHNT, CDR2 YYREEE (reference sequence). The germline V and J ends were trimmed by 10 bases and 0 bases, with 14 bases remaining between them. The CDR3 loop spans 13 amino acids. The sample is drawn from a study of CD8+ T cells in alopecia areata. This chain links TRBV5-4 with TRBJ2-7; D perhaps matches TRBD2 (6 bases). The TCR comes from a human donor with alopecia areata. Sample: NKG2D-low CD8+ T cells sorted from blood. CDR3 sequence: CASQVADSYEQYF. The DNA for the CDR3 is TGTGCCTCTCAGGTAGCGGACTCCTACGAGCAGTACTTC. Drawing the rest from reference TRBV5-4 and TRBJ2-7, the complete variable domain is ETGVTQSPTHLIKTRGQQVTLRCSSQSGHNTVSWYQQALGQGPQFIFQYYREEENGRGNFPPRFSGLQFPNYSSELNVNALELDDSALYLCASQVADSYEQYFGPGTRLTVT.